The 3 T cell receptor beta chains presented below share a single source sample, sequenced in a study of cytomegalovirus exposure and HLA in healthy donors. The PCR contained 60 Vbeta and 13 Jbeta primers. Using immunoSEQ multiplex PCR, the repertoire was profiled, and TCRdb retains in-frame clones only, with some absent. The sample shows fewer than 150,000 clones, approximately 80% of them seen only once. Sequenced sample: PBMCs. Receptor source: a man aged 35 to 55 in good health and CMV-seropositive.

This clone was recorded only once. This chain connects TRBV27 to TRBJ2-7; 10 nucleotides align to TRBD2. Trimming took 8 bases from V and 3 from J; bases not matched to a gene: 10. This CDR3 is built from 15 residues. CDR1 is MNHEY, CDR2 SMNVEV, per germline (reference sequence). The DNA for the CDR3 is TGTGCCAGCCATCCCGGGACTAGCGCGTACTACGAGCAGTACTTC. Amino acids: CASHPGTSAYYEQYF.

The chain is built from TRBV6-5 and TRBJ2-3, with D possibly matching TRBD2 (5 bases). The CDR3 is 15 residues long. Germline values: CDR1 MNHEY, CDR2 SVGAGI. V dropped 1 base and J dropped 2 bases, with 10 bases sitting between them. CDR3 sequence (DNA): TGTGCCAGCAGTTACTATGAGGGCATCACAGATACGCAGTATTTT. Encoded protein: CASSYYEGITDTQYF.

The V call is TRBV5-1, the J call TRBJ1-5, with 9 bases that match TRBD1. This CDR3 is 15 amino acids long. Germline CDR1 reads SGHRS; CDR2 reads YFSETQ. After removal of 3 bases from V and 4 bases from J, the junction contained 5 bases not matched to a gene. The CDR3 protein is CASSWGDRENQPQHF. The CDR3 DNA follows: TGCGCCAGCAGCTGGGGGGACAGGGAAAATCAGCCCCAGCATTTT. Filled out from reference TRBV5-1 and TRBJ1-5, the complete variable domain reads KAGVTQTPRYLIKTRGQQVTLSCSPISGHRSVSWYQQTPGQGLQFLFEYFSETQRNKGNFPGRFSGRQFSNSRSEMNVSTLELGDSALYLCASSWGDRENQPQHFGDGTRLSIL.